This TCR beta chain was sequenced in a study of siplizumab effects on memory and regulatory T cells. General study findings and limits: Naive T cells looked more diverse than memory cells, and they looked like major contributors to the alloresponse. Alloreactive clones mapping to unstimulated subsets formed only a minor fraction. Whether the proliferating Tregs (from siplizumab cultures) were suppressive was not confirmed.

Of note for this clone: Its antigen is as yet unknown.

Germline loops: CDR1 SGHVS, CDR2 FQNEAQ. The trim removed 10 bases at V and 0 bases at J, leaving 7 bases unmatched. The CDR3 has 14 residues. Roughly 10^5 TCR templates per sample were sequenced. The assay was immunoSEQ multiplex PCR, and TCRdb's table has in-frame clones only and misses some. The data hold over 80,000 clones, with around 90% observed a single time. This clonotype originated in a human donor in good health. Sequenced: Tregs sorted from blood. The rearrangement uses TRBV7-8 and TRBJ2-5, with TRBD2 identical over 8 bases. The CDR3 reads CATGLAHYQETQYF. DNA for the CDR3: TGTGCCACCGGACTAGCCCACTACCAAGAGACCCAGTACTTC.